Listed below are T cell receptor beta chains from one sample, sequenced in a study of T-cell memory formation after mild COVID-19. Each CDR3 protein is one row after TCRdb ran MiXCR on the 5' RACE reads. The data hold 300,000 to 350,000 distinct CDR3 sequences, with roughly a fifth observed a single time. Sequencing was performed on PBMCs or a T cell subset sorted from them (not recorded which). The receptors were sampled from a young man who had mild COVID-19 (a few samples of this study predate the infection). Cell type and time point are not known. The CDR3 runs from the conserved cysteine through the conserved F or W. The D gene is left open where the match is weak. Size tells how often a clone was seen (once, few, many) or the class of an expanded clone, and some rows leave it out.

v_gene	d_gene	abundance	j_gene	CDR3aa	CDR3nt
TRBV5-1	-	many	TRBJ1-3	CASSLVSGNTIYF	TGCGCCAGCAGCTTGGTCTCTGGAAACACCATATATTTT
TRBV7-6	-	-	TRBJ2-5	CASSLVIERRGETQYF	TGTGCCAGCAGCTTAGTGATCGAGCGGCGAGGGGAGACCCAGTACTTC
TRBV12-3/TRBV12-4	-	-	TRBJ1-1	CASSLGAGEAFF	TGTGCCAGCAGTCTTGGGGCCGGAGAAGCTTTCTTT
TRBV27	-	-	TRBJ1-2	CASTLSHAGPYNYGYTF	TGTGCCAGCACCCTTTCGCACGCGGGGCCATATAACTATGGCTACACCTTC
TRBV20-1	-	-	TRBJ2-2	CSAPRNPGTGELFF	TGCAGTGCCCCAAGGAATCCGGGGACCGGGGAGCTGTTTTTT
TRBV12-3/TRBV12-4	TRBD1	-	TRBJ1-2	CASSPKPTGFSGYTF	TGTGCCAGCAGCCCTAAACCGACAGGGTTCAGCGGCTACACCTTC
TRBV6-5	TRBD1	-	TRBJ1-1	CASRWDRGWGTEAFF	TGTGCCAGCAGGTGGGACAGGGGGTGGGGCACTGAAGCTTTCTTT
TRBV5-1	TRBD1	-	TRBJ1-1	CASSPTGGVAEAFF	TGCGCCAGCAGCCCCACAGGGGGCGTCGCTGAAGCTTTCTTT
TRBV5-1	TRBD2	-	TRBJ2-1	CASSLSSGVGGNEQFF	TGCGCCAGCAGCCTATCAAGCGGGGTCGGAGGTAATGAGCAGTTCTTC
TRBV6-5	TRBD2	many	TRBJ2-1	CASSLLAGQPSSYNEQFF	TGTGCCAGCAGTCTCCTAGCGGGCCAACCGAGCTCCTACAATGAGCAGTTCTTC
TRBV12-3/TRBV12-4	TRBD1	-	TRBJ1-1	CASSFTSGGRTEAFF	TGTGCCAGCAGTTTCACTTCAGGGGGTCGGACTGAAGCTTTCTTT
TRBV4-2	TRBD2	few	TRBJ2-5	CASSFFWTRTETQYF	TGTGCCAGCAGCTTCTTTTGGACTAGAACAGAGACCCAGTACTTC
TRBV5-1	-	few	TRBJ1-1	CASSFLLTENTEAFF	TGCGCCAGCAGCTTTCTTCTAACAGAGAACACTGAAGCTTTCTTT
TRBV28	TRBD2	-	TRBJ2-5	CASSLLGLAGVETQYF	TGTGCCAGCAGTTTACTCGGACTAGCGGGGGTGGAGACCCAGTACTTC
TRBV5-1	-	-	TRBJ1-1	CASSLDLWVTEAFF	TGCGCCAGCAGCTTGGATTTGTGGGTCACTGAAGCTTTCTTT
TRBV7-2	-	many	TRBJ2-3	CASSFVGGGASDTQYF	TGTGCCAGCAGCTTTGTAGGTGGGGGGGCATCAGATACGCAGTATTTT
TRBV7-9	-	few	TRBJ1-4	CASSSPQKDPSNEKLFF	TGTGCCAGCAGCTCACCGCAGAAAGATCCCAGTAATGAAAAACTGTTTTTT
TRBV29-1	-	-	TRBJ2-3	CSALPLLEGGADTQYF	TGCAGCGCCCTTCCCTTACTAGAAGGTGGCGCAGATACGCAGTATTTT
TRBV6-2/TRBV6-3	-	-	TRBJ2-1	CASSYSGLEQFF	TGTGCCAGCAGTTACTCGGGTCTTGAGCAGTTCTTC
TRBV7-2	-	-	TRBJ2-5	CASSTHSGDKETQYF	TGTGCCAGCAGCACCCACTCGGGGGATAAAGAGACCCAGTACTTC
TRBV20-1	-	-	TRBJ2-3	CSASGRSSTDTQYF	TGCAGTGCGTCCGGACGATCTAGCACAGATACGCAGTATTTT
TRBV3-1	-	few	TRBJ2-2	CASSQVTGTAGELFF	TGTGCCAGCAGCCAAGTAACGGGTACCGCCGGGGAGCTGTTTTTT
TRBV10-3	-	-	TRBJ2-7	CAISPGRQGQYEQYF	TGTGCCATCTCACCCGGGAGACAGGGCCAATACGAGCAGTACTTC
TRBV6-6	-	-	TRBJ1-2	CASSPTGGDYTF	TGTGCCAGCAGTCCGACAGGTGGGGACTACACCTTC
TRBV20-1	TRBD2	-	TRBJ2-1	CSARGLAGARQEFF	TGCAGTGCCAGGGGTCTAGCGGGGGCCCGCCAAGAGTTCTTC
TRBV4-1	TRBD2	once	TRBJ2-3	CASSQGNGGGTTFVDTQYF	TGCGCCAGCAGCCAAGGAAATGGCGGGGGAACAACGTTCGTTGATACGCAGTATTTT
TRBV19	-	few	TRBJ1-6	CASSITGRDKAPLHF	TGTGCCAGTAGTATTACCGGACGCGATAAGGCACCCCTCCACTTT
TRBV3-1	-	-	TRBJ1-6	CASSQTGLAPLHF	TGTGCCAGCAGCCAAACAGGGCTGGCACCCCTCCACTTT
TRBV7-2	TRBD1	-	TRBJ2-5	CASSAGQGAKTQYF	TGTGCCAGCAGCGCGGGACAGGGGGCGAAGACCCAGTACTTC
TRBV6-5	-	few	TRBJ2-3	CASSYSEGYTDTQYF	TGTGCCAGCAGTTACTCGGAAGGGTACACAGATACGCAGTATTTT
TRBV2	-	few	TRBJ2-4	CASRLVGQKNIQYF	TGTGCCAGCAGACTAGTTGGCCAAAAAAACATTCAGTACTTC
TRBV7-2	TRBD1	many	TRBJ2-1	CASSLSTGPQNEQFF	TGTGCCAGCAGCTTGTCGACAGGGCCTCAAAATGAGCAGTTCTTC
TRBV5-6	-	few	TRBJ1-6	CASSLRQVSYNSPLHF	TGTGCCAGCAGCTTGAGACAGGTCTCCTATAATTCACCCCTCCACTTT
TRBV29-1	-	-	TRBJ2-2	CSVDWGTGELFF	TGCAGCGTTGATTGGGGTACCGGGGAGCTGTTTTTT
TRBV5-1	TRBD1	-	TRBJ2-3	CASSLDRLQDTQYF	TGCGCCAGCAGCCTGGACAGGCTTCAGGATACGCAGTATTTT
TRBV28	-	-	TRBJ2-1	CASSHSLGFSYNEQFF	TGTGCCAGCAGTCACTCCCTGGGGTTCTCCTACAATGAGCAGTTCTTC
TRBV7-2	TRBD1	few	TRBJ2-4	CASSLVGQGGDIQYF	TGTGCCAGCAGCTTAGTGGGACAGGGGGGAGACATTCAGTACTTC
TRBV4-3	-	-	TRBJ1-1	CASSQISDKNTEAFF	TGCGCCAGCAGCCAGATCTCCGACAAGAACACTGAAGCTTTCTTT
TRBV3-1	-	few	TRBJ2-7	CASSPTTGIYEQYF	TGTGCCAGCAGTCCTACTACAGGGATCTACGAGCAGTACTTC
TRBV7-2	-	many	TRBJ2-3	CASSLESWDTQYF	TGTGCCAGCAGCTTAGAGTCTTGGGATACGCAGTATTTT
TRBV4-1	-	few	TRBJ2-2	CASRRNGELFF	TGCGCCAGTCGTCGTAACGGGGAGCTGTTTTTT
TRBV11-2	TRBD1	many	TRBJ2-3	CASSPRTGTSTDTQYF	TGTGCCAGCAGCCCTCGGACAGGGACTAGCACAGATACGCAGTATTTT
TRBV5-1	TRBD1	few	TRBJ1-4	CASRSGQVNEKLFF	TGCGCCAGCAGGTCTGGACAGGTTAATGAAAAACTGTTTTTT
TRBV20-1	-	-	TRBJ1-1	CSASVGAVDTEAFF	TGCAGTGCTAGTGTGGGGGCGGTGGACACTGAAGCTTTCTTT
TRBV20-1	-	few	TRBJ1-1	CSALDRNTEAFF	TGCAGTGCTCTCGACAGGAACACTGAAGCTTTCTTT
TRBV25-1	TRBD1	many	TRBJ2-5	CASSEQGASETQYF	TGTGCCAGCAGTGAACAGGGGGCATCGGAGACCCAGTACTTC
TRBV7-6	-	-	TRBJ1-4	CASSSGAPNEKLFF	TGTGCCAGCAGCTCAGGGGCTCCTAATGAAAAACTGTTTTTT
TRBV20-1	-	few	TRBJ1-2	CSAPEVGYGYTF	TGCAGTGCCCCCGAGGTGGGCTATGGCTACACCTTC
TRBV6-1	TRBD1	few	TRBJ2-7	CASSEDGTGREYF	TGTGCCAGCAGTGAAGATGGGACAGGGAGGGAGTACTTC
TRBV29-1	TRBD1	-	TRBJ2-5	CSVGQRTGQETQYF	TGCAGCGTTGGGCAGCGGACAGGCCAAGAGACCCAGTACTTC